The entry below gives a single TCR beta chain sequence along with its context. Authors' data handling: Reference gene primers were amplified, and this amplification served to estimate nucleated cell counts. Only in-frame clones appear in the TCRdb table, and some are missing; sequencing was by immunoSEQ multiplex PCR. V and J calls and clone size are copied from that table; D and trimming were computed from the DNA. The sample has under 150,000 clones, 81% seen once; the top ten hold roughly 1.4%. The data were taken from a study of blood T cell repertoires in COVID-19. Overall study context: The cDNA or gDNA used as material had been derived from T cells, B-cell-depleted T cells, or PBMCs.

The material sequenced was peripheral blood. The source of this sequence is a man aged 50 to 59 with acute or convalescent COVID-19.

The CDR3 DNA follows: TGTGCCAGCAGCGCTTGGAGGGGCGAAGCTTTCTTT. It is translated as CASSAWRGEAFF. V gene TRBV5-6 combines with J gene TRBJ1-1, with a possible D match to TRBD1 (5 bases). The V end lost 4 bases, the J end lost 8 bases, and 12 bases lay between the germline ends. Germline CDR1 reads SGHDT; CDR2 reads YYEEEE. This CDR3 is 12 amino acids long.